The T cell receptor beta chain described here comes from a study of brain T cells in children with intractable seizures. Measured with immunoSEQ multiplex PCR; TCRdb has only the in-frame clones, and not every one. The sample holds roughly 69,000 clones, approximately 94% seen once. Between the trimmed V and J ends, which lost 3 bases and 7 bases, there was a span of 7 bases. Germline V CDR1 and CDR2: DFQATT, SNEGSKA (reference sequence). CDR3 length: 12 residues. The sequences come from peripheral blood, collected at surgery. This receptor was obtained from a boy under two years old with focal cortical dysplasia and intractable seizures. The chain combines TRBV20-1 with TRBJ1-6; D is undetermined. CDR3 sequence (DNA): TGCAGTGCTAGTCGGAAAAATTCACCCCTCCACTTT. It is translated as CSASRKNSPLHF.